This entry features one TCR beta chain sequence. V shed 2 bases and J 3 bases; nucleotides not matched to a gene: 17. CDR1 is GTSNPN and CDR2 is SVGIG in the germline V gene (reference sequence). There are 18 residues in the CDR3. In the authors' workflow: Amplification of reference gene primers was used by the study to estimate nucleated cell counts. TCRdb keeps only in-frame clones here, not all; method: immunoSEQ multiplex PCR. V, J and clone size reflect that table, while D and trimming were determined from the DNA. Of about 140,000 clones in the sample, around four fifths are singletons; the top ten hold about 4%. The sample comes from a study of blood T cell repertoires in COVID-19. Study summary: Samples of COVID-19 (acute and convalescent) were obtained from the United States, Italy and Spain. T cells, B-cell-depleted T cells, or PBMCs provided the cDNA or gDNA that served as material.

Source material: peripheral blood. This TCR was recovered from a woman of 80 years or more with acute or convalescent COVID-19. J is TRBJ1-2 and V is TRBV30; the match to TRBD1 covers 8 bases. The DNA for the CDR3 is TGTGCCTGGAGTCCAAACAGGGGGATGCTGGGGCGGGACTATGGCTACACCTTC. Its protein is CAWSPNRGMLGRDYGYTF.